There are a few counts of the clone carrying this T cell receptor beta chain. Its antigen is unknown. This sample is part of a study of blood T cells in healthy people across ages. General study results and limits: Unsorted PBMCs prevented conclusive naive versus antigen-experienced comparison. For the donors, CMV status was unknown and possibly confounded expanded clonotype changes. Percentage of naive T cells showed a strong correlation with TCR beta diversity.

A sample-barcoded 5' primer and a J-beta primer mix were used in a second PCR of roughly 7 to 11 cycles. TCRdb independently ran MiXCR on the 5' RACE reads; one entry per CDR3 protein. Of some 1.4 million distinct CDR3 sequences in the sample, 40% to 50% were seen once. This clonotype was obtained from a woman younger than 35 in good health. The sequenced sample was blood.

The CDR3 here is CASSYARTGYNTEAFF. The CDR3 DNA is TGTGCCAGCAGCTACGCGAGGACAGGGTATAACACTGAAGCTTTCTTT. The chain joins TRBV5-6 to TRBJ1-1; 8 bases match TRBD1. V lost 3 bases, J lost 2 bases, and 9 bases stayed unmatched. The CDR3 extends over 16 amino acids. CDR1 and CDR2 from the germline V gene are SGHDT and YYEEEE.